The next 31 T cell receptor beta chains were all read from a single sample in a study of Tregs in tolerant kidney transplant recipients. TCRdb's table, derived via immunoSEQ multiplex PCR, lists solely in-frame clones and lacks some. In the table there are tens of thousands of clones, under 98% of which are singletons. Material: Tregs from blood, obtained before the transplant. These receptors were collected from a human donor who received a combined kidney and bone marrow transplant.

This chain links TRBV11-1 with TRBJ2-7; 13 bases match TRBD2. Germline values: CDR1 SGHAT, CDR2 FQDESV (reference sequence). This CDR3 spans 15 amino acids. The junction had 4 bases not matched to a gene; V was cut back by 5 bases and J by 3 bases. CDR3 protein: CASSPGLAGVYEQYF. CDR3 sequence (DNA): TGTGCCAGCAGCCCCGGACTAGCGGGAGTCTACGAGCAGTACTTC.

The gene calls are TRBV4-1 and TRBJ1-3; no clear D gene. Germline V CDR1 and CDR2: MGHRA, YSYEKL. CDR3 length: 16 amino acids. V was clipped by 0 bases and J by 1 base, with 10 bases between them. CDR3 coding DNA: TGCGCCAGCAGCCAAGACAATCGAGTATCTGGAAACACCATATATTTT. Amino acids: CASSQDNRVSGNTIYF.

The chain combines TRBV5-1 with TRBJ2-7; 7 bases align to TRBD1. CDR1 is SGHRS, CDR2 YFSETQ, per germline. Trimming at V came to 0 bases and at J to 5 bases, leaving 8 bases not matched to a gene. This CDR3 comprises 15 residues. The CDR3 region is CASSLVAGGRDEQYF. DNA of the CDR3: TGCGCCAGCAGCTTGGTAGCAGGGGGTCGGGACGAGCAGTACTTC.

The chain recombines TRBV29-1 with TRBJ2-5; tentative D call: TRBD2 (6 bases). The CDR3 runs to 15 residues. Deletions cut 4 bases from V and 0 bases from J, with 15 bases between. CDR1 and CDR2 from the germline V gene are SQVTM and ANQGSEA. CDR3 DNA: TGCAGCGTTGCCCCCACCGGGGGTTACCAAGAGACCCAGTACTTC. Its translation: CSVAPTGGYQETQYF.

V and J are TRBV29-1 and TRBJ2-4, with D maybe TRBD1 (5 bases). From germline, CDR1 is SQVTM and CDR2 ANQGSEA. V was clipped by 6 bases and J by 6 bases, with 15 bases between them. The CDR3 loop spans 13 amino acids. CDR3 sequence: CSVVPGLPNIQYF. The CDR3 DNA follows: TGCAGCGTCGTACCAGGGTTACCAAACATTCAGTACTTC.

This clone was observed once. The J gene is TRBJ2-1, the V gene TRBV7-2; a weak D match, TRBD1 (6 bases). The CDR3 covers 13 residues. The V end was cut by 0 bases, the J end by 14 bases, with 14 bases between. Germline CDR1 and CDR2: SGHTA and FQGNSA. CDR3 DNA sequence: TGTGCCAGCAGCTTAGCTCGGCTAGGGGGAGAGTTCTTC. Amino acid sequence: CASSLARLGGEFF.

The chain uses TRBV10-3 and TRBJ2-7, with a possible D match to TRBD2 (5 bases). CDR3 length: 14 amino acids. Trimming took 10 bases from V and 5 from J, leaving 21 bases between them. Germline V gene data show CDR1 as ENHRY and CDR2 as SYGVKD. The CDR3 DNA reads TGTGCCACTAAAAGACCGACTACCTACGACGAGCAGTACTTC. Amino acid sequence: CATKRPTTYDEQYF.

The chain has TRBV30 and TRBJ2-1; D is undetermined. The germline V gene encodes CDR1 GTSNPN and CDR2 SVGIG (reference sequence). CDR3 size: 12 residues. V was cut by 4 bases and J by 2 bases, with 6 bases left in between. This CDR3 is CAWTRTYNEQFF. The CDR3 coding sequence is TGTGCCTGGACTAGGACCTACAATGAGCAGTTCTTC.

The genes are TRBV7-8 and TRBJ1-2; the D is unclear. Germline V gene sequence: CDR1 SGHVS, CDR2 FQNEAQ. This CDR3 has 13 amino acids. V was trimmed by 1 base and J by 4 bases, leaving 7 bases between them. The CDR3 DNA sequence: TGTGCCAGCAGCTTAGTTGGCAGCTATGGCTACACCTTC. It translates to CASSLVGSYGYTF.

The J gene is TRBJ2-7, the V gene TRBV20-1; D perhaps matches TRBD2 (6 bases). V lost 3 bases and J lost 6, with 9 bases in between. Germline-derived CDR1 and CDR2 are DFQATT and SNEGSKA (reference sequence). This CDR3 spans 11 amino acids. The CDR3 is CSASRGGEQYF. The CDR3 bases are TGCAGTGCTAGTAGGGGAGGCGAGCAGTACTTC.

The chain uses TRBV10-3 and TRBJ2-5; D ambiguous. CDR1 is ENHRY and CDR2 is SYGVKD in the germline V gene. The CDR3 runs to 14 residues. Trimming left V 0 bases short and J 1 base short, with 6 bases between. The CDR3, as DNA: TGTGCCATCAGTGAGTCGTCCCTCCAAGAGACCCAGTACTTC. Its translation is CAISESSLQETQYF.

V is TRBV7-2 and J is TRBJ1-2; 7 nucleotides agree with TRBD1. CDR3 length: 16 residues. The germline V gene has CDR1 SGHTA and CDR2 FQGNSA. The trim removed 1 base at V and 5 bases at J, leaving 10 bases unmatched. CDR3 protein: CASSLGPGQHPYGYTF. The DNA for the CDR3 is TGTGCCAGCAGCTTAGGCCCGGGACAGCACCCTTATGGCTACACCTTC.

This chain uses TRBV6-1 with TRBJ1-2, with D possibly matching TRBD1 (5 bases). CDR1 and CDR2 from the germline V gene are MNHNS and SASEGT. The CDR3 runs 14 residues. V lost 8 bases and J lost 4, with 17 bases in between. CDR3 nucleotides: TGTGCCAGCTGCGTCGGAGGGACGGCCTATGGCTACACCTTC. Its translation is CASCVGGTAYGYTF.

J is TRBJ1-4 and V is TRBV5-1; 7 bases fit TRBD1. The ends lost 2 bases at V and 3 bases at J; junction bases unmatched: 4. This CDR3 has 15 amino acids. Germline CDR1 and CDR2: SGHRS and YFSETQ. In DNA form, the CDR3 reads TGCGCCAGCAGCTTTGCCGGGACAGCTAATGAAAAACTGTTTTTT. Residues: CASSFAGTANEKLFF.

The chain uses TRBV27 and TRBJ1-5; D gene uncertain. The CDR3 contains 13 residues. CDR1 is MNHEY and CDR2 is SMNVEV in the germline V gene (reference sequence). V dropped 6 bases and J dropped 3 bases, with 9 bases sitting between them. The DNA for the CDR3 is TGTGCCAGCAGAACCAGGCCCAATCAGCCCCAGCATTTT. Its translation: CASRTRPNQPQHF.

The chain joins TRBV5-1 to TRBJ2-5; TRBD2 matches at 8 bases. This CDR3 has 17 residues. The germline V gene has CDR1 SGHRS and CDR2 YFSETQ. V shed 4 bases and J 2 bases; nucleotides not matched to a gene: 13. CDR3: CASSPRVSSGPQETQYF. The CDR3 DNA is TGCGCCAGCAGCCCCCGAGTGTCTAGCGGGCCTCAAGAGACCCAGTACTTC.

This chain connects TRBV7-3 to TRBJ2-1; 9 bases align to TRBD2. Germline CDR1 reads SGHTA; CDR2 reads FQGTGA. This CDR3 is 15 amino acids long. Trimming at V came to 5 bases and at J to 3 bases, leaving 5 bases not matched to a gene. The CDR3 here is CASSPGTSRYNEQFF. The CDR3 bases are TGTGCCAGCAGCCCCGGGACTAGCCGCTACAATGAGCAGTTCTTC.

The chain is built from TRBV4-1 and TRBJ1-4, with 8 bases that match TRBD1. Germline V gene data show CDR1 as MGHRA and CDR2 as YSYEKL. The CDR3 is made up of 14 amino acids. Unmatched junction bases numbered 2, after V lost 4 bases and J lost 4 bases. CDR3 in DNA: TGCGCCAGCAGCCGTGGACAGGGTAATGAAAAACTGTTTTTT. Protein product: CASSRGQGNEKLFF.

This chain connects TRBV18 to TRBJ2-1; a possible D gene is TRBD2 (5 bases). V was cut by 0 bases and J by 0 bases, with 12 bases left in between. The CDR3 has 17 residues. The germline gives CDR1 KGHSH, CDR2 LQKENI. CDR3 DNA sequence: TGTGCCAGCTCACCACCGAGGCGGGCCAGCTCCTACAATGAGCAGTTCTTC. Translated: CASSPPRRASSYNEQFF.

V is TRBV28 and J is TRBJ1-2; D perhaps matches TRBD1 (5 bases). Germline V gene sequence: CDR1 MDHEN, CDR2 SYDVKM. The ends were cut back, 3 bases at V and 0 bases at J, with 11 bases in the middle. This CDR3 is 15 amino acids long. The CDR3 sequence: CASSFSGVSNYGYTF. The CDR3 nucleotides are TGTGCCAGCAGTTTCTCGGGGGTCTCTAACTATGGCTACACCTTC.

The V and J genes are TRBV2 and TRBJ1-2; D possibly corresponds to TRBD1 (5 bases). The CDR3 runs 13 residues. V lost 6 bases and J lost 7, with 15 bases in between. Germline CDR1 and CDR2: SNHLY and FYNNEI. The CDR3 DNA sequence: TGTGCCAGCAGAGAGGGACTACCCGGTGGCTACACCTTC. The encoded protein is CASREGLPGGYTF.

As DNA, the CDR3 is TGTGCCAGCAGCTTAGACGGGGGGAGCACAGATACGCAGTATTTT. It translates to CASSLDGGSTDTQYF. The chain employs TRBV7-2 and TRBJ2-3; TRBD2 agrees at 7 bases. V lost 1 base, J lost 0 bases, and 1 base stayed unmatched. CDR3 length: 15 amino acids. CDR1 and CDR2 from the germline V gene are SGHTA and FQGNSA.

The chain combines TRBV5-6 with TRBJ1-2; the match to TRBD1 covers 10 bases. V shed 3 bases, J shed 7 bases, and the junction held 3 bases outside the gene matches. Germline-derived CDR1 and CDR2 are SGHDT and YYEEEE. CDR3 length equals 13 residues. The CDR3 region is CASSSDRGPGYTF. Here the CDR3 DNA reads TGTGCCAGCAGCTCAGACAGGGGGCCTGGCTACACCTTC.

The chain has TRBV18 and TRBJ1-2, with D uncertain. V was pared by 3 bases and J by 7 bases, with 12 bases between. CDR3 length: 13 residues. Germline V lookup: CDR1 KGHSH, CDR2 LQKENI. DNA of the CDR3: TGTGCCAGCTCACCGAGGGAGGATTCTGGCTACACCTTC. Encoded protein: CASSPREDSGYTF.

The gene calls are TRBV11-3 and TRBJ2-5, with TRBD2 matching 14 bases. CDR3 length: 16 residues. Germline values: CDR1 SGHNT, CDR2 YENEEA. V was pared by 5 bases and J by 5 bases, with 7 bases of the junction left unmatched. CDR3 region: CASSGLGLAGAETQYF. Written as DNA, the CDR3 is TGTGCCAGCAGCGGGTTGGGACTAGCGGGAGCGGAGACCCAGTACTTC.

The chain's CDR3 is CASSRGQSRGEQYF. CDR3 coding DNA: TGCGCCAGCAGCCGTGGACAGTCGAGAGGCGAGCAGTACTTC. This chain connects TRBV4-3 to TRBJ2-7, with D possibly TRBD1 on 6 matching bases. The V and J ends lost 4 bases and 6 bases respectively, with 16 bases between them. This CDR3 spans 14 amino acids. Germline loops: CDR1 LGHNA, CDR2 YSLEER.

This chain joins TRBV4-2 and TRBJ2-3; TRBD2 matches 12 bases. Germline V lookup: CDR1 LGHNA, CDR2 YNFKEQ. The CDR3 is 17 amino acids. J lost 4 bases, V lost 3 bases, and 8 bases had no gene match. CDR3: CASSHELAGGPADTQYF. The DNA of the CDR3 is TGTGCCAGCAGCCATGAGCTAGCGGGGGGGCCCGCAGATACGCAGTATTTT.

Here the CDR3 DNA reads TGCGCCAGCAGCTTGGATGGGGTTTTTGCGGGAGAACGATATGGGGCAGATACGCAGTATTTT. Translation gives CASSLDGVFAGERYGADTQYF. This chain links TRBV5-1 with TRBJ2-3; 7 nucleotides agree with TRBD2. Trimming took 0 bases from V and 4 from J; bases not matched to a gene: 23. In germline, CDR1 is SGHRS, CDR2 YFSETQ. This CDR3 is built from 21 residues.

This clone has only one observation. The chain has TRBV5-4 and TRBJ2-7, with D possibly TRBD2 on 5 matching bases. Germline V gene sequence: CDR1 SGHNT, CDR2 YYREEE (reference sequence). The V gene lost 4 bases and the J gene lost 2 bases, with 19 bases spanning the gap. The CDR3 sequence is 16 residues long. The CDR3: CASSPPPGIKPYEQYF. CDR3 nucleotide sequence: TGTGCCAGCAGCCCACCCCCCGGGATTAAACCCTACGAGCAGTACTTC. The variable domain in full, with the rest retrieved from reference TRBV5-4 and TRBJ2-7, is ETGVTQSPTHLIKTRGQQVTLRCSSQSGHNTVSWYQQALGQGPQFIFQYYREEENGRGNFPPRFSGLQFPNYSSELNVNALELDDSALYLCASSPPPGIKPYEQYFGPGTRLTVT.

This chain links TRBV7-2 with TRBJ2-1, with 10 positions matching TRBD1. The junction had 13 bases not matched to a gene; V was cut back by 5 bases and J by 6 bases. The CDR3 covers 17 residues. Per germline, CDR1 SGHTA and CDR2 FQGNSA. The CDR3 nucleotides are TGTGCCAGCAGCCGAAGGGTTACCGGGACAGGGGTCAATGAGCAGTTCTTC. Translating gives CASSRRVTGTGVNEQFF.

The chain recombines TRBV7-2 with TRBJ2-7; tentatively, D is TRBD1 (5 bases). Germline V gives CDR1 SGHTA, CDR2 FQGNSA. Trimming removed 3 bases at V and 4 bases at J, with 7 bases between. This CDR3 spans 12 amino acids. CDR3 in DNA: TGTGCCAGCAGCTTCCAGGGTTACGAGCAGTACTTC. Amino acid sequence: CASSFQGYEQYF. Full variable domain (outside the CDR3, taken from reference TRBV7-2 and TRBJ2-7): GAGVSQSPSNKVTEKGKDVELRCDPISGHTALYWYRQSLGQGLEFLIYFQGNSAPDKSGLPSDRFSAERTGGSVSTLTIQRTQQEDSAVYLCASSFQGYEQYFGPGTRLTVT.